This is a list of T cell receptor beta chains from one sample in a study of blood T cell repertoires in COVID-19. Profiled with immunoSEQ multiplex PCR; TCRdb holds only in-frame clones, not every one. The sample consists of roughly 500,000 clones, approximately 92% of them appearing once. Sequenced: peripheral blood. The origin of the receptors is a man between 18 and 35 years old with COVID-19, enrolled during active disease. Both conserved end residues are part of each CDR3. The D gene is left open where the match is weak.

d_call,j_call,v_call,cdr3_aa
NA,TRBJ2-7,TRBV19,CASSNFIETSSYEQYF
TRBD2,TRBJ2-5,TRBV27,CASSNRLAGGQDQETQYF
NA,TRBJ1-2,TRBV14,CASSQAGPYYGYTF
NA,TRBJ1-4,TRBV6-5,CASSLGPTNEKLFF
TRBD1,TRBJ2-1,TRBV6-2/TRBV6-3,CASSTRQGRNEQFF
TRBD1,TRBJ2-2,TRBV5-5,CASSSRTGGNSGELFF
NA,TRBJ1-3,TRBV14,CASSRDISGNTIYF
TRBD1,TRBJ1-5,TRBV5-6,CASSLYGQGKQPQHF
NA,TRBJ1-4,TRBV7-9,CASSLVGRTNEKLFF
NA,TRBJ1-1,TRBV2,CASSEAGGLRNTEAFF
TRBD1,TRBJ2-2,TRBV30,CAWSVFRQQGISGELFF
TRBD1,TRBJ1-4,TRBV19,CASRDRGPEKLFF
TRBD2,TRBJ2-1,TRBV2,CASSEARAGGPYNEQFF
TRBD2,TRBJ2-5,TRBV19,CASTLAGGRETQYF
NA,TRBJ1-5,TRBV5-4,CASSLDSHQPQHF
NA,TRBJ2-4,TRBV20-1,CSASHPSENIQYF
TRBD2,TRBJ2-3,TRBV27,CASSLWGRVGTDTQYF
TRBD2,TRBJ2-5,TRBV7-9,CASSPSAGGRETQYF
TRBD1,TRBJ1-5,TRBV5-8,CASSTGTGDSNQPQHF
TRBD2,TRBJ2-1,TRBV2,CASSLAASSYNEQFF
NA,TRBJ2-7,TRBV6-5,CASSYSKQGRLDEQYF
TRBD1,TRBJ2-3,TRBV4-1,CASSQVSGGQGIGTQYF
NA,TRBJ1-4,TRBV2,CASSGRGGEEKLFF
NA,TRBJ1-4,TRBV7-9,CASSSQSRANEKLFF
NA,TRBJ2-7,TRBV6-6,CASSYSRVSEQYF
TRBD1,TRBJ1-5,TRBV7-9,CASSLGAGGIQPQHF
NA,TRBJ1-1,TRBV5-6,CASSLVVRANTEAFF
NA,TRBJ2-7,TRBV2,CASKVTGSTYEQYF
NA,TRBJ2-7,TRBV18,CASSPKPYTQGRAGYEQYF
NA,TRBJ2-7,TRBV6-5,CASSYSVGLEQYF
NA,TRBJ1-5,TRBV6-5,CASSYGGSDNQPQHF
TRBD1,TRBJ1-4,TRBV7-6,CASSRGTGRNEKLFF
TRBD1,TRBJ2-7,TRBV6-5,CASSMGQGSYEQYF
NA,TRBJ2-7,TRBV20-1,CSARRGYEQYF
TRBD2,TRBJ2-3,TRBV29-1,CSSCPGGSTDTQYF
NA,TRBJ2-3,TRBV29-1,CSVVLRSTDTQYF
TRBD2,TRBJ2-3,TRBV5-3,CARSNGTSGRSYLRRGLFTQYF
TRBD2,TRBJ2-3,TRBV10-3,CAISSGGARDTQYF
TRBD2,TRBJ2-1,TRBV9,CASTSGLAGVNEQFF
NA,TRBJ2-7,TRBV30,CAWSELAGFYEQYF
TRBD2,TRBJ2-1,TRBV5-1,CASSSAAGGDEQFF
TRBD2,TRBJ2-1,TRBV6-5,CAEGLAENSEQFF
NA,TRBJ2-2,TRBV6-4,CASSDDAVAGELFF
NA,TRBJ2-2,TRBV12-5,CASGLDDRIFTGELFF
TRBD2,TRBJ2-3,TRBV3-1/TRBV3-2,CASSQPTSGGFTDTQYF
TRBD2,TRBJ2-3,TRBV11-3,CASSWTSGTDTQYF
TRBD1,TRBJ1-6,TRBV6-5,CASSYSRQGNSPLHF
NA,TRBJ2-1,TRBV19,CASSSWGRYNEQFF
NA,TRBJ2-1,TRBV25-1,CASSELGSSSYNEQFF
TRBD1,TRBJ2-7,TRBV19,CASNPQGAYEQYF
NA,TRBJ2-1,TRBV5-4,CASRNREGTNEQFF
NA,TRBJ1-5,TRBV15,CATSRAPSFDQPQHF
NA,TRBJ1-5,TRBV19,CASSPGGVGGRNQPQHF
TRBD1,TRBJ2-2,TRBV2,CASSRTGENTGELFF
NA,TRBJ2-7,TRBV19,CASSRRLFREYEQYF